This paragraph reports one T cell receptor (beta chain). The data were obtained in a study of blood T cell repertoires in COVID-19. Background on the study: From T cells, B-cell-depleted T cells, or PBMCs came the material, which was cDNA or gDNA.

Clones were read by immunoSEQ multiplex PCR, and TCRdb kept only the in-frame ones, dropping some. The sample carries around 50,000 clones, 90% recorded once. Per the germline V gene, CDR1 is LNHDA and CDR2 is SQIVND (reference sequence). The ends lost 8 bases at V and 6 bases at J; junction bases unmatched: 8. CDR3 length: 14 amino acids. This chain links TRBV19 with TRBJ1-5; 9 bases are shared with TRBD1. The source is a man aged 65 to 79 with acute or convalescent COVID-19. The sequenced sample consisted of peripheral blood. This CDR3 is CASHPGQGSQPQHF. CDR3 sequence (DNA): TGTGCCAGTCATCCGGGACAGGGAAGTCAGCCCCAGCATTTT. Full variable domain (remainder filled in from reference TRBV19 and TRBJ1-5): DGGITQSPKYLFRKEGQNVTLSCEQNLNHDAMYWYRQDPGQGLRLIYYSQIVNDFQKGDIAEGYSVSREKKESFPLTVTSAQKNPTAFYLCASHPGQGSQPQHFGDGTRLSIL.